Detailed here is one T cell receptor (beta chain). Germline V gives CDR1 SGHVS, CDR2 FQNEAQ. This CDR3 region has 15 residues. V trimming: 7 bases; J trimming: 4 bases; junction bases outside the gene matches: 10. This entry comes from a study of blood T cell repertoires in COVID-19. Study information: The United States, Italy and Spain provided the acute and convalescent COVID-19 samples. Sample material is recorded as cDNA or gDNA derived from T cells, B-cell-depleted T cells, or PBMCs.

It was during active infection that Seattle patients were enrolled and then longitudinally followed. Methods used by the authors: Reference gene primers were amplified, and this amplification served to estimate nucleated cell counts. TCRdb keeps only in-frame clones here, not all; method: immunoSEQ multiplex PCR. That table furnishes V, J and clone size, whereas the DNA furnished D and trimming. This repertoire shows fewer than 250,000 clones, about 82% found once; its top ten account for roughly 0.91%. The TCR sequence derives from a man aged 55 to 70 with COVID-19, enrolled during active disease. The sequenced material came from peripheral blood. V gene TRBV7-8 combines with J gene TRBJ1-1; TRBD1 matches 9 bases. CDR3 loop: CASIFNRGLGTEAFF. The CDR3 nucleotides read TGTGCCAGCATCTTTAACAGGGGGCTTGGCACTGAAGCTTTCTTT.